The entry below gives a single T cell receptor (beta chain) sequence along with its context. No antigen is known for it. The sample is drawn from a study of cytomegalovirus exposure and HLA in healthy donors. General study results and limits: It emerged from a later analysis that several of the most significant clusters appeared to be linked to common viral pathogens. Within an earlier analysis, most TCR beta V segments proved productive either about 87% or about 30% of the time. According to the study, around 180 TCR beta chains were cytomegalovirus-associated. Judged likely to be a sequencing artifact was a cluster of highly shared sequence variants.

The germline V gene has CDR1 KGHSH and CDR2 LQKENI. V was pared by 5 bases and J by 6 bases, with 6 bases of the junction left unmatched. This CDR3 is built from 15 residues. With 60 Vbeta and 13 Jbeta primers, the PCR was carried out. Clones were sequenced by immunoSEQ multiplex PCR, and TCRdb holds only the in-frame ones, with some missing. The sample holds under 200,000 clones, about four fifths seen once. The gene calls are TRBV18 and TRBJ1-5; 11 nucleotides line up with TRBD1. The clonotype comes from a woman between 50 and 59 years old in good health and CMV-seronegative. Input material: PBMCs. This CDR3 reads CASSNGQGAGQPQHF. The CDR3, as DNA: TGTGCCAGCTCAAACGGACAGGGGGCTGGTCAGCCCCAGCATTTT.